The 4 T cell receptor beta chains listed next were all sequenced from one sample in a study of blood T cell repertoires in COVID-19 (dated by TCRdb to 2018 to 2020). The receptor library was made with the immunoSEQ multiplex PCR assay. Here the immuneACCESS table is served through TCRdb, limited to in-frame sequences with V and J called. Missing clones are a known gap in these copies; in checked studies unresolved V genes cover under half, and the rest lacks a known reason. For this sample there are tens of thousands of clones; 89% appear just once. Together, the top ten hold 2.5% to 3.5% of the sample. Sequencing was carried out using peripheral blood. Receptors originate from a man aged 45-65 years with COVID-19, enrolled during active disease.

This chain uses TRBV21-1 with TRBJ1-3; the listed D gene, TRBD1, was not tested against the DNA. TRBV21-1 is a known pseudogene. CDR3 size: 17 residues. CDR3 coding DNA: TGTGCCAGCAGCAAAAAGCGCGACAGGGGAGCTGGAAACACCATATATTTT. The encoded protein is CASSKKRDRGAGNTIYF.

This clone was seen once. The DNA of the CDR3 is TGTGCCAGCAGTTATTCCCGGACAGGGGGCTCCTACGAGCAGTACTTC. Encoded protein: CASSYSRTGGSYEQYF. The chain carries TRBV6-5 and TRBJ2-7; 10 nucleotides line up with TRBD1. This CDR3 contains 16 residues. V shed 3 bases and J 0 bases; nucleotides not matched to a gene: 5. CDR1 MNHEY and CDR2 SVGAGI come from the germline V gene.

This sequence joins TRBV28 and TRBJ1-2, with no clear D. The CDR3 is made up of 13 amino acids. The V end lost 5 bases, the J end lost 4 bases, and 11 bases lay between the germline ends. The germline CDR1 and CDR2 sequences are MDHEN and SYDVKM. DNA for the CDR3: TGTGCCAGCAGTCTCCGGGGTCTCTATGGCTACACCTTC. It translates to CASSLRGLYGYTF.

The chain joins TRBV19 to TRBJ1-5; a possible D gene is TRBD1 (5 bases). The germline gives CDR1 LNHDA, CDR2 SQIVND (reference sequence). The CDR3 is made up of 16 amino acids. V lost 7 bases to trimming and J lost 1 base, with 17 bases between them. The CDR3, as DNA: TGTGCCAGTACCATAACAGGAGTCCTCAGCAATCAGCCCCAGCATTTT. Protein product: CASTITGVLSNQPQHF.